This T cell receptor (beta chain) was recorded in a study of technical replicates of blood from a handful of donors. The method was immunoSEQ multiplex PCR; TCRdb's version includes in-frame clones alone and lacks a portion of them. This table has some 69,000 clones, 80% to 90% appearing once. V was trimmed by 3 bases and J by 4 bases, leaving 7 bases between them. There are 12 residues in the CDR3. The germline CDR1 and CDR2 sequences are SNHLY and FYNNEI. The chain uses TRBV2 and TRBJ2-7, with TRBD2 as a possible D gene (6 bases). This TCR was recovered from a human donor in good health. Some clones in this sample may be carry-over from other donors' samples. The sample was PBMCs. CDR3 in amino acids: CASSEAGYEQYF. CDR3 nucleotides: TGTGCCAGCAGTGAGGCGGGATACGAGCAGTACTTC.